This T cell receptor (beta chain) was obtained from a study of response to subunit inactivated influenza vaccine. Findings and limits, study-wide: The authors suggested that few new T cells are recruited per seasonal influenza vaccination.

Each CDR3 protein is one row after TCRdb ran MiXCR on the RT-PCR reads. This table holds over 750,000 distinct CDR3 sequences, about 20% found once. V was cut by 2 bases and J by 4 bases, with 9 bases left in between. Germline assignment: CDR1 KGHSH and CDR2 LQKENI. The CDR3 sequence is 13 residues long. A remark on this clonotype: Its antigen is undetermined.

Source: PBMCs from blood, taken roughly 5 days after vaccination. This TCR derives from a man over 45 who received an inactivated influenza vaccine. The V and J genes are TRBV18 and TRBJ2-7; D gene unclear. The CDR3 protein is CASSPAVGYEQYF. The CDR3 DNA reads as TGTGCCAGCTCACCAGCAGTGGGTTACGAGCAGTACTTC.